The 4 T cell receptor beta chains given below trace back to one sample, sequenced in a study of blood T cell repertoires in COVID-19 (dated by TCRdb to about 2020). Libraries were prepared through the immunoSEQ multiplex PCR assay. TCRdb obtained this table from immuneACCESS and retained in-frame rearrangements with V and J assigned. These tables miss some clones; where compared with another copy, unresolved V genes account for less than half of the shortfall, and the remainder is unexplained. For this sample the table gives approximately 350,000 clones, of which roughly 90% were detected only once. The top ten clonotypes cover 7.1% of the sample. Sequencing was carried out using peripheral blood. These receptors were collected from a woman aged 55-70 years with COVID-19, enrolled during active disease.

The CDR3 loop reads CASSIQGDHGYTF. The CDR3 nucleotides are TGCGCCAGCAGCATACAGGGGGACCATGGCTACACCTTC. The chain carries TRBV5-1 and TRBJ1-2; 8 bases line up with TRBD1. CDR3 length: 13 amino acids. Germline loops: CDR1 SGHRS, CDR2 YFSETQ. V lost 4 bases, J lost 6 bases, and 5 bases stayed unmatched.

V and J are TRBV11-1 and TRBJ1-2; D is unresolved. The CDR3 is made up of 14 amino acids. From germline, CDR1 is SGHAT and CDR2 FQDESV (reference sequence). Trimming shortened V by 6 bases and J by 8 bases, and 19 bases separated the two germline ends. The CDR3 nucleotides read TGTGCCAGCAGTTCCGGGTCCCGAGAGGTGGGCTACACCTTC. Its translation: CASSSGSREVGYTF.

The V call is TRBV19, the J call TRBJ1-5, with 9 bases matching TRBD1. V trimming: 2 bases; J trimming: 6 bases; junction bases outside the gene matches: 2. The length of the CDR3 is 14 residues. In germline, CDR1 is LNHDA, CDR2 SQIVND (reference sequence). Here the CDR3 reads CASSISGQGQPQHF. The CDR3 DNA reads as TGTGCCAGTAGTATATCGGGACAGGGTCAGCCCCAGCATTTT.

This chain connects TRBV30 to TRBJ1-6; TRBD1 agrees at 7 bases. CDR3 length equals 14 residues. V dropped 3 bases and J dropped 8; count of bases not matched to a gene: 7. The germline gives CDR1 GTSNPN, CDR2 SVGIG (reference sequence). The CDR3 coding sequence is TGTGCCTGGAGCGCCGACAGGGTGCATTCACCCCTCCACTTT. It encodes CAWSADRVHSPLHF.